This T cell receptor beta chain is drawn from a study of shared clonotypes between healthy human individuals. Study-level findings and limits: Shared across several donors were about 4.8% of the naive CD4 clonotypes.

Comment on this clone: Its antigen is undetermined.

For sorted subsets, 150 to 200 ng DNA per replicate equaled 30,000 or so T cell genomes. Measured with immunoSEQ multiplex PCR; TCRdb has only the in-frame clones, and not every one. The profile covers over a million clones, with over 95% appearing a single time and roughly 1.1% taken by the ten largest. Division of CD4+ cells produced a CD45RA+ naive subset and a CD45RA-negative memory subset. CDR3 length equals 16 residues. Germline CDR1 is KGHSH and CDR2 is LQKENI. Losses at the gene ends were 4 bases for V and 2 bases for J; bases not matched to a gene: 7. The sample consisted of naive CD4+ T cells sorted from blood. This sample's subset: CD45RA+ positively selected. This TCR was recovered from a man aged 25-45 years in good health. The rearrangement uses TRBV18 and TRBJ2-5, with 10 bases fitting TRBD2. The CDR3 sequence is CASSLPAGGLQETQYF. DNA for the CDR3: TGTGCCAGCTCACTCCCAGCGGGAGGGCTTCAAGAGACCCAGTACTTC. The full variable domain, completed using reference TRBV18 and TRBJ2-5, is NAGVMQNPRHLVRRRGQEARLRCSPMKGHSHVYWYRQLPEEGLKFMVYLQKENIIDESGMPKERFSAEFPKEGPSILRIQQVVRGDSAAYFCASSLPAGGLQETQYFGPGTRLLVL.